This is a list of T cell receptor beta chains from one sample in a study of blood T cells in healthy people across ages. TCRdb itself ran the 5' RACE reads through MiXCR, one entry per CDR3 protein. This sample has some 640,000 distinct CDR3 sequences, with over 45% found just once. The specimen sequenced was blood. The source of these receptors is a woman aged 55-70 years in good health. Both conserved end residues are part of each CDR3. The order of the fields is J gene, V gene, D gene, CDR3 length, clone size, CDR3 protein, CDR3 DNA. A D gene is named only where the DNA matches it firmly. The listing skips clone size in some rows; elsewhere it reads once, few, many or a size class.

j_gene: TRBJ2-6; v_gene: TRBV29-1; d_gene: NA; len: 16; abundance: few; CDR3aa: CSVPGDGISGANVLTF; CDR3nt: TGCAGCGTCCCGGGCGACGGAATCTCTGGGGCCAACGTCCTGACTTTC
j_gene: TRBJ2-1; v_gene: TRBV20-1; d_gene: TRBD2; len: 15; abundance: NA; CDR3aa: CSARPQAGGWNEQFF; CDR3nt: TGCAGTGCTAGACCCCAAGCGGGAGGGTGGAATGAGCAGTTCTTC
j_gene: TRBJ2-6; v_gene: TRBV5-1; d_gene: NA; len: 15; abundance: few; CDR3aa: CASSLIGAGANVLTF; CDR3nt: TGCGCCAGCAGCTTGATCGGGGCTGGGGCCAACGTCCTGACTTTC
j_gene: TRBJ2-1; v_gene: TRBV24-1; d_gene: NA; len: 14; abundance: NA; CDR3aa: CATSVASSYNEQFF; CDR3nt: TGTGCCACCAGTGTCGCTAGCTCCTACAATGAGCAGTTCTTC
j_gene: TRBJ2-2; v_gene: TRBV5-1; d_gene: NA; len: 15; abundance: NA; CDR3aa: CASSLREGNTGELFF; CDR3nt: TGCGCCAGCAGCTTGCGAGAGGGTAACACCGGGGAGCTGTTTTTT
j_gene: TRBJ2-7; v_gene: TRBV9; d_gene: NA; len: 15; abundance: few; CDR3aa: CASSPREGANYEQYF; CDR3nt: TGTGCCAGCAGCCCCCGGGAGGGGGCAAACTACGAGCAGTACTTC
j_gene: TRBJ1-2; v_gene: TRBV6-6; d_gene: NA; len: 13; abundance: NA; CDR3aa: CASRYGRDYGYTF; CDR3nt: TGTGCCAGCCGCTACGGGCGCGATTATGGCTACACCTTC
j_gene: TRBJ2-7; v_gene: TRBV6-5; d_gene: NA; len: 15; abundance: NA; CDR3aa: CASSYTLGTSYEQYF; CDR3nt: TGTGCCAGCAGCTACACCCTGGGGACCTCCTACGAGCAGTACTTC
j_gene: TRBJ1-5; v_gene: TRBV9; d_gene: TRBD1; len: 13; abundance: NA; CDR3aa: CASSGQVNQPQHF; CDR3nt: TGTGCCAGCAGTGGACAGGTCAATCAGCCCCAGCATTTT
j_gene: TRBJ2-1; v_gene: TRBV7-8; d_gene: NA; len: 14; abundance: NA; CDR3aa: CASSLGAGNNEQFF; CDR3nt: TGTGCCAGCAGCTTAGGGGCGGGAAACAATGAGCAGTTCTTC
j_gene: TRBJ2-1; v_gene: TRBV28; d_gene: NA; len: 13; abundance: NA; CDR3aa: CASSPGTQGEQFF; CDR3nt: TGTGCCAGCAGTCCCGGGACTCAGGGAGAGCAGTTCTTC
j_gene: TRBJ1-1; v_gene: TRBV5-1; d_gene: NA; len: 14; abundance: few; CDR3aa: CASSLYRGNTEAFF; CDR3nt: TGCGCCAGCAGCTTGTACCGTGGGAACACTGAAGCTTTCTTT
j_gene: TRBJ2-1; v_gene: TRBV4-3; d_gene: NA; len: 16; abundance: NA; CDR3aa: CASSQDVRGTAHEQFF; CDR3nt: TGCGCCAGCAGCCAAGATGTGCGCGGGACCGCACATGAGCAGTTCTTC
j_gene: TRBJ1-6; v_gene: TRBV5-6; d_gene: NA; len: 14; abundance: NA; CDR3aa: CASSFNGRDSPLHF; CDR3nt: TGTGCCAGCAGCTTTAATGGAAGGGATTCACCCCTCCACTTT
j_gene: TRBJ2-7; v_gene: TRBV28; d_gene: NA; len: 14; abundance: many; CDR3aa: CASSQPGVKYEQYF; CDR3nt: TGTGCCAGCAGTCAACCGGGGGTGAAGTACGAGCAGTACTTC
j_gene: TRBJ2-3; v_gene: TRBV7-7; d_gene: NA; len: 15; abundance: NA; CDR3aa: CASSLGNRVTDTQYF; CDR3nt: TGTGCCAGCAGCTTAGGTAACAGGGTCACAGATACGCAGTATTTT
j_gene: TRBJ2-7; v_gene: TRBV9; d_gene: NA; len: 15; abundance: NA; CDR3aa: CASSAKGTQTYEQYF; CDR3nt: TGTGCCAGCAGCGCCAAGGGAACCCAAACCTACGAGCAGTACTTC
j_gene: TRBJ1-2; v_gene: TRBV18; d_gene: TRBD1; len: 15; abundance: few; CDR3aa: CASSPGTDNNYGYTF; CDR3nt: TGTGCCAGCTCACCGGGGACAGACAATAACTATGGCTACACCTTC
j_gene: TRBJ2-7; v_gene: TRBV9; d_gene: TRBD2; len: 15; abundance: once; CDR3aa: CASSGTSGRSDEQYF; CDR3nt: TGTGCCAGCAGCGGAACTAGCGGGAGATCGGATGAGCAGTACTTC
j_gene: TRBJ2-4; v_gene: TRBV6-2/TRBV6-3; d_gene: NA; len: 15; abundance: few; CDR3aa: CASSYSKGEVNIQYF; CDR3nt: TGTGCCAGCAGTTACTCGAAGGGAGAGGTAAACATTCAGTACTTC
j_gene: TRBJ2-1; v_gene: TRBV7-2; d_gene: TRBD2; len: 15; abundance: few; CDR3aa: CASSLSLAAYNEQFF; CDR3nt: TGTGCCAGCAGCTTAAGCCTAGCGGCCTACAATGAGCAGTTCTTC
j_gene: TRBJ2-3; v_gene: TRBV10-3; d_gene: TRBD1; len: 15; abundance: few; CDR3aa: CAISGNRGPTDTQYF; CDR3nt: TGTGCCATCAGTGGCAACAGGGGGCCCACAGATACGCAGTATTTT
j_gene: TRBJ2-2; v_gene: TRBV15; d_gene: NA; len: 15; abundance: NA; CDR3aa: CATSRDGLSTGELFF; CDR3nt: TGTGCCACCAGCAGAGATGGGCTTAGCACCGGGGAGCTGTTTTTT
j_gene: TRBJ2-3; v_gene: TRBV29-1; d_gene: TRBD2; len: 11; abundance: NA; CDR3aa: CSVVTGGAQYF; CDR3nt: TGCAGCGTTGTAACGGGAGGGGCGCAGTATTTT
j_gene: TRBJ2-5; v_gene: TRBV29-1; d_gene: NA; len: 11; abundance: once; CDR3aa: CSGRVGEAQYF; CDR3nt: TGCAGCGGCAGGGTAGGAGAGGCCCAGTACTTC
j_gene: TRBJ2-3; v_gene: TRBV28; d_gene: TRBD2; len: 13; abundance: few; CDR3aa: CASAASGADTQYF; CDR3nt: TGTGCCAGCGCCGCTAGCGGTGCTGATACGCAGTATTTT
j_gene: TRBJ1-1; v_gene: TRBV21-1; d_gene: NA; len: 15; abundance: NA; CDR3aa: CASRSREAFPGEAFF; CDR3nt: TGTGCCAGCAGGTCAAGGGAAGCCTTCCCAGGTGAAGCTTTCTTT
j_gene: TRBJ2-4; v_gene: TRBV10-3; d_gene: NA; len: 15; abundance: few; CDR3aa: CAISETILAKNIQYF; CDR3nt: TGTGCCATCAGTGAGACCATTCTAGCCAAAAACATTCAGTACTTC
j_gene: TRBJ2-1; v_gene: TRBV6-4; d_gene: NA; len: 14; abundance: NA; CDR3aa: CASCDGRDDNEQFF; CDR3nt: TGTGCCAGCTGTGACGGGCGGGATGACAATGAGCAGTTCTTC
j_gene: TRBJ1-2; v_gene: TRBV6-2/TRBV6-3; d_gene: TRBD1; len: 16; abundance: NA; CDR3aa: CASSPNLSRDRNGYTF; CDR3nt: TGTGCCAGCAGCCCTAACCTATCCCGGGACAGGAATGGCTACACCTTC
j_gene: TRBJ2-5; v_gene: TRBV7-2; d_gene: NA; len: 13; abundance: NA; CDR3aa: CASSWTIQETQYF; CDR3nt: TGTGCCAGCAGCTGGACTATCCAAGAGACCCAGTACTTC
j_gene: TRBJ2-7; v_gene: TRBV20-1; d_gene: NA; len: 15; abundance: NA; CDR3aa: CSADYTAGVSYEQYF; CDR3nt: TGCAGTGCAGACTACACAGCCGGGGTGTCCTACGAGCAGTACTTC